Each of the 15 T cell receptor beta chains below was sequenced from the same sample in a study of Ad26.COV2.S vaccination and SARS-CoV-2 variants. Some clones are missing from TCRdb's copy, which holds only in-frame ones; the method was immunoSEQ multiplex PCR. The sample has around 340,000 clones, 88% seen once. Treatment noted: 19 received Ad26.COV2.S at low or high dose, single or two shots; about 5 received placebo; per-sample allocation not given. Vaccine and placebo recipients were sampled on day 63 after the first injection. The starting material was peripheral blood, obtained in a trial of Ad26.COV2.S vaccine versus placebo. The source of these receptors is a person between 18 and 60 years old who received the Ad26.COV2.S COVID-19 vaccine or a placebo.

The chain employs TRBV6-2 or TRBV6-3 and TRBJ1-5, with 9 bases lining up with TRBD1. Per germline, CDR1 MNHEY and CDR2 SVGEGT. Germline trimming cut 5 bases from V and 5 bases from J; bases unmatched to any gene: 7. The CDR3 extends over 15 amino acids. The CDR3 spells CASSLDRGDYQPQHF. Here the CDR3 DNA reads TGTGCCAGCAGTCTGGACAGGGGAGATTATCAGCCCCAGCATTTT.

CDR3 nucleotide sequence: TGTGCCAGCAGTCGCCCAGGGGCAAGCACCGGGGAGCTGTTTTTT. Translation: CASSRPGASTGELFF. The chain joins TRBV6-5 to TRBJ2-2, with D maybe TRBD1 (6 bases). V was pared by 5 bases and J by 4 bases, with 14 bases between. From germline, CDR1 is MNHEY and CDR2 SVGAGI. The CDR3 is 15 residues long.

The J gene is TRBJ1-4, the V gene TRBV29-1, with D perhaps TRBD1 (6 bases). Germline assignment: CDR1 SQVTM and CDR2 ANQGSEA. There are 14 residues in the CDR3. The germline V and J ends were trimmed by 4 bases and 7 bases, with 16 bases remaining between them. CDR3 sequence reads: CSVAPRLQGEKLFF. The CDR3 DNA follows: TGCAGCGTTGCCCCAAGGTTACAGGGTGAAAAACTGTTTTTT.

V gene TRBV28 combines with J gene TRBJ2-3, with D maybe TRBD2 (6 bases). Trimming stripped 2 bases from V and 0 bases from J, with 9 bases between. Germline CDR1 reads MDHEN; CDR2 reads SYDVKM. CDR3 length equals 15 residues. The DNA of the CDR3 is TGTGCCAGCAGTTTACCAGCGGGTAGCACAGATACGCAGTATTTT. Amino acid sequence: CASSLPAGSTDTQYF.

CDR3 residues: CASSTGQGVNYGYTF. Written as DNA, the CDR3 is TGTGCCAGCAGCACCGGACAGGGGGTGAACTATGGCTACACCTTC. The J gene is TRBJ1-2, the V gene TRBV5-6, with 10 bases identical to TRBD1. Trimming removed 4 bases from V and 2 bases from J; junction bases left unmatched: 5. CDR3 length: 15 amino acids. Germline-derived CDR1 and CDR2 are SGHDT and YYEEEE. The full variable domain, completed using reference TRBV5-6 and TRBJ1-2, is DAGVTQSPTHLIKTRGQQVTLRCSPKSGHDTVSWYQQALGQGPQFIFQYYEEEERQRGNFPDRFSGHQFPNYSSELNVNALLLGDSALYLCASSTGQGVNYGYTFGSGTRLTVV.

The chain recombines TRBV9 with TRBJ2-2, with a tentative D call TRBD1 (5 bases). Germline-derived CDR1 and CDR2 are SGDLS and YYNGEE. The CDR3 spans 17 residues. V shed 0 bases and J shed 3 bases, with 15 bases lying between them. For the CDR3, the DNA is TGTGCCAGCAGCGTAGGGCTCCAGGGAAGGGACACCGGGGAGCTGTTTTTT. It specifies CASSVGLQGRDTGELFF.

This clone has a handful of counts. This chain's CDR3 is CASSRTGVTEAFF. The CDR3 bases are TGTGCCAGCAGCCGGACAGGGGTTACTGAAGCTTTCTTT. The chain has TRBV6-1 and TRBJ1-1, with TRBD1 matching 9 bases. The CDR3 runs 13 residues. Germline CDR1 MNHNS, CDR2 SASEGT. Unmatched junction bases numbered 4, after V lost 6 bases and J lost 5 bases.

The V call is TRBV30, the J call TRBJ2-5, with D perhaps matching TRBD2 (5 bases). The CDR3 totals 13 residues. With 3 bases removed from V and 4 bases from J, the gap between germline ends came to 12 bases. The germline V gene has CDR1 GTSNPN and CDR2 SVGIG (reference sequence). The CDR3 DNA is TGTGCCTGGAGGGGAGTTTTGGGAGAGACCCAGTACTTC. The encoded protein is CAWRGVLGETQYF. Full variable domain (outside the CDR3, taken from reference TRBV30 and TRBJ2-5): SQTIHQWPATLVQPVGSPLSLECTVEGTSNPNLYWYRQAAGRGLQLLFYSVGIGQISSEVPQNLSASRPQDRQFILSSKKLLLSDSGFYLCAWRGVLGETQYFGPGTRLLVL.

The table lists this clone with a count of one. The rearrangement joins TRBV7-9 to TRBJ2-2, with 10 bases lining up with TRBD2. CDR1 is SEHNR and CDR2 is FQNEAQ in the germline V gene (reference sequence). This CDR3 comprises 16 residues. With 4 bases clipped from V and 7 bases from J, the junction kept 9 bases outside the gene matches. CDR3 region: CASSSWLAGVIGELFF. The CDR3 DNA reads TGTGCCAGCAGCTCATGGCTAGCGGGAGTGATCGGGGAGCTGTTTTTT. The whole variable domain, filled in from reference TRBV7-9 and TRBJ2-2, reads DTGVSQNPRHKITKRGQNVTFRCDPISEHNRLYWYRQTLGQGPEFLTYFQNEAQLEKSRLLSDRFSAERPKGSFSTLEIQRTEQGDSAMYLCASSSWLAGVIGELFFGEGSRLTVL.

This chain joins TRBV6-6 and TRBJ2-3; tentatively, D is TRBD1 (6 bases). The CDR3 sequence is 13 residues long. Trimming removed 7 bases from V and 3 bases from J, with 11 bases in between. Germline CDR1 and CDR2: MNHNY and SVGAGI (reference sequence). CDR3: CASNGRGTDTQYF. The CDR3 nucleotides read TGTGCCAGCAATGGCAGGGGAACAGATACGCAGTATTTT.

CDR3 residues: CASSEFGGNTGELFF. The CDR3 coding sequence is TGTGCCAGCAGTGAATTTGGCGGAAACACCGGGGAGCTGTTTTTT. The J gene is TRBJ2-2, the V gene TRBV2; D unclear. The V and J ends lost 2 bases and 2 bases respectively, with 9 bases between them. Germline CDR1 and CDR2: SNHLY and FYNNEI. There are 15 residues in the CDR3.

On this clone: Other DNA sequences from this sample encode an identical CDR3 as well. The chain recombines TRBV27 with TRBJ2-7, with D possibly called TRBD1 or TRBD2 (5 bases each). The V gene's germline CDR1 is MNHEY and CDR2 SMNVEV (reference sequence). Trimming shortened V by 2 bases and J by 6 bases, and 8 bases separated the two germline ends. CDR3 length: 12 amino acids. The CDR3 coding sequence is TGTGCCAGCAGTTTAGGGGGATCCGAGCAGTACTTC. It specifies CASSLGGSEQYF.

The V call is TRBV19, the J call TRBJ2-1; 8 nucleotides agree with TRBD2. With V trimmed by 2 bases and J by 6 bases, 6 bases remained unmatched. Germline CDR1 reads LNHDA; CDR2 reads SQIVND (reference sequence). There are 15 residues in the CDR3. CDR3 sequence: CASSISGGGINEQFF. CDR3 DNA sequence: TGTGCCAGTAGTATATCTGGCGGGGGGATCAATGAGCAGTTCTTC.

The V gene is TRBV24-1, the J gene TRBJ2-1, with D unclear. Germline V gene lookup returns CDR1 KGHDR and CDR2 SFDVKD. The V gene lost 1 base and the J gene lost 5 bases, with 14 bases spanning the gap. The CDR3 has 16 residues. For the CDR3, the DNA is TGTGCCACCAGTGATTTCTGGGCAGAATACAACAATGAGCAGTTCTTC. This translates into CATSDFWAEYNNEQFF.

This rearrangement joins TRBV7-9 to TRBJ2-3; D tentatively reads TRBD1 or TRBD2 (5 bases each). This CDR3 is 16 amino acids long. Germline assignment: CDR1 SEHNR and CDR2 FQNEAQ (reference sequence). The germline V and J ends were trimmed by 2 bases and 0 bases, with 12 bases remaining between them. The CDR3 DNA reads as TGTGCCAGCAGCTTACGAGGGGCAACTAGCACAGATACGCAGTATTTT. It codes for CASSLRGATSTDTQYF.